This is a list of T cell receptor beta chains from one sample in a study of monozygotic twins with inflammatory bowel disease. TCRdb re-called the 5' RACE reads, yielding one record per CDR3 amino acid sequence without DNA. This sample's table reports about 160,000 distinct CDR3 sequences. Sequencing was done on a sample of blood. The receptors derive from a human donor with ulcerative colitis or Crohn's disease, or a healthy co-twin of an affected twin (not recorded which). Both conserved end residues are part of each CDR3.

>TRBV7-9|TRBJ2-3
CASSSYRGTDTDTQYF
>TRBV20-1|TRBJ1-1
CSARAQGRFTEAFF
>TRBV19|TRBJ2-7
CASSMGRTSYEQYF
>TRBV11-2|TRBJ2-3
CASSLLRLAGIITDTQYF
>TRBV20-1|TRBJ1-3
CSATGSGNTIYF
>TRBV4-2|TRBJ1-6
CASSQGGGNSPLHF
>TRBV30|TRBJ2-7
CAWSNDGAYEQYF
>TRBV7-8|TRBJ2-7
CASSLVSTGGYEQYF
>TRBV10-3|TRBJ2-5
CAISATLEETQYF
>TRBV20-1|TRBJ2-7
CSAPSRDSYEQYF
>TRBV5-1|TRBJ2-3
CASSPGSGGDTQYF
>TRBV12-5|TRBJ2-1
CASGRQVRAEQFF
>TRBV12-3/TRBV12-4|TRBJ2-3
CASSPGSSGSFSTDTQYF
>TRBV12-5|TRBJ1-5
CASGTGLPNQPQHF
>TRBV28|TRBJ2-7
CASDSDRESSYEQYF
>TRBV5-6|TRBJ1-6
CASSFSRGGFFSPLHF
>TRBV14|TRBJ2-5
CASGQFWTEQETQYF
>TRBV12-3/TRBV12-4|TRBJ1-1
CASSLRGQLNTEAFF
>TRBV20-1|TRBJ2-3
CSSTGTSTDTQYF
>TRBV6-5|TRBJ2-5
CASSYSTTSGATQYF
>TRBV5-5|TRBJ1-2
CASTLRGADGYTF
>TRBV7-8|TRBJ2-7
CASSFYDPLLSYEQYF
>TRBV5-1|TRBJ2-2
CASSSGLNTGELFF
>TRBV5-1|TRBJ2-3
CASSYGTASLLQDTQYF
>TRBV3-1|TRBJ1-1
CASSPTGQGINTEAFF
>TRBV3-1|TRBJ1-5
CASSLGTGGVQPQHF
>TRBV27|TRBJ1-2
CASSFTGNHYGYTF
>TRBV7-2|TRBJ1-3
CASSLNAVSGNTIYF
>TRBV7-2|TRBJ2-1
CASSLSAGFATIDEQFF
>TRBV7-2|TRBJ2-7
CASSPTRLLYEQYF
>TRBV11-2|TRBJ2-1
CASSLERGRYNEQFF
>TRBV9|TRBJ2-1
CASSLEGWSGGAYEQFF
>TRBV3-1|TRBJ2-1
CASSQELREAYNEQFF
>TRBV7-2|TRBJ1-2
CASSLAGPVYGYTF
>TRBV7-9|TRBJ2-7
CASSLKISTYEQYF
>TRBV7-9|TRBJ2-3
CASSFEEGGTDTQYF
>TRBV7-8|TRBJ2-3
CASSPTRRRPSTDTQYF
>TRBV20-1|TRBJ2-3
CSAPPGLAGARSTDTQYF
>TRBV20-1|TRBJ1-1
CSARGQTLNTEAFF
>TRBV5-5|TRBJ2-3
CASSRSSREDTDTQYF
>TRBV20-1|TRBJ1-5
CSARDKTGLDNQPQHF
>TRBV7-9|TRBJ2-1
CASSRTSGSGEQFF
>TRBV15|TRBJ2-2
CATSTRLGHTGELFF
>TRBV9|TRBJ1-4
CASSPRTGGRTNEKLFF
>TRBV9|TRBJ2-7
CASSDLRQGAEQYF
>TRBV6-2/TRBV6-3|TRBJ2-7
CASSLTEREQYF